The 18 T cell receptor beta chains below all came from one sample that was sequenced in a study of OX40 agonist ivuxolimab in advanced cancers. Only in-frame clones appear in the TCRdb table, and some are missing; sequencing was by immunoSEQ multiplex PCR. The table has some 59,000 clones, 90% seen once. This specimen was CD4+ or CD8+ T cells sorted from blood, taken in a trial of the OX40 agonist ivuxolimab. These receptors were collected from an adult with an advanced solid tumor such as melanoma, head and neck, liver or kidney cancer.

The J gene is TRBJ1-1, the V gene TRBV30; no clear D gene. V shed 4 bases and J shed 7 bases, with 7 bases lying between them. Germline V gene sequence: CDR1 GTSNPN, CDR2 SVGIG (reference sequence). The CDR3 sequence is 10 residues long. The CDR3 DNA is TGTGCCTGGAAGGGAAATGAAGCTTTCTTT. This encodes CAWKGNEAFF.

This sequence joins TRBV11-2 and TRBJ2-3; D is perhaps TRBD1 or TRBD2 (6 bases each). Germline V gene sequence: CDR1 SGHAT, CDR2 FQNNGV. The CDR3 covers 16 residues. Trimming removed 1 base from V and 3 bases from J, with 14 bases in between. The CDR3: CASSLVGGLSTDTQYF. CDR3 DNA sequence: TGTGCCAGCAGCTTAGTGGGGGGCCTTTCTACAGATACGCAGTATTTT.

The chain combines TRBV5-4 with TRBJ2-1; 8 bases are shared with TRBD2. The germline CDR1 and CDR2 sequences are SGHNT and YYREEE (reference sequence). V shed 4 bases, J shed 4 bases, and the junction held 10 bases outside the gene matches. The CDR3 loop spans 16 amino acids. The CDR3 region is CASSRGSGNGYNEQFF. The CDR3 DNA reads as TGTGCCAGCAGCCGGGGTAGCGGGAATGGGTACAATGAGCAGTTCTTC. The full variable domain, rest sourced from reference TRBV5-4 and TRBJ2-1, is ETGVTQSPTHLIKTRGQQVTLRCSSQSGHNTVSWYQQALGQGPQFIFQYYREEENGRGNFPPRFSGLQFPNYSSELNVNALELDDSALYLCASSRGSGNGYNEQFFGPGTRLTVL.

As to this clone: The junction differs from germline at one of its ends, possibly a read error. This sequence joins TRBV2 and TRBJ2-2; possibly TRBD1 for D (5 bases). CDR3 length: 15 amino acids. Germline-derived CDR1 and CDR2 are SNHLY and FYNNEI. CDR3 in amino acids: CAGSLQAGVTGELFF. For the CDR3, the DNA is TGTGCCGGCAGTCTACAGGCCGGTGTGACCGGGGAGCTGTTTTTT. Full variable domain (missing parts from reference TRBV2 and TRBJ2-2): EPEVTQTPSHQVTQMGQEVILRCVPISNHLYFYWYRQILGQKVEFLVSFYNNEISEKSEIFDDQFSVERPDGSNFTLKIRSTKLEDSAMYFCAGSLQAGVTGELFFGEGSRLTVL.

The chain uses TRBV11-2 and TRBJ1-3; no reliable D call. Germline V gene sequence: CDR1 SGHAT, CDR2 FQNNGV. This CDR3 comprises 16 residues. Deletions cut 1 base from V and 2 bases from J, with 12 bases between. The CDR3 nucleotides are TGTGCCAGCAGCTTAGTTCTGGGGATGGCTGGAAACACCATATATTTT. Amino acid sequence: CASSLVLGMAGNTIYF.

The J gene is TRBJ1-1, the V gene TRBV6-6; D is uncertain. Germline loops: CDR1 MNHNY, CDR2 SVGAGI (reference sequence). There are 11 residues in the CDR3. Trimming removed 6 bases from V and 5 bases from J, with 7 bases in between. CDR3 DNA: TGTGCCAGCAGGTCAGAGACTGAAGCTTTCTTT. Its protein is CASRSETEAFF.

This clone was counted only a few times. This sequence joins TRBV7-8 and TRBJ2-7, with 7 bases matching TRBD2. The CDR3 is 15 residues long. With 5 bases clipped from V and 4 bases from J, the junction kept 11 bases outside the gene matches. Germline loops: CDR1 SGHVS, CDR2 FQNEAQ. CDR3 bases: TGTGCCAGCAGCCCTGAAGCGGGATCTCCATACGAGCAGTACTTC. This codes for CASSPEAGSPYEQYF.

This clone was detected once. The chain combines TRBV6-5 with TRBJ2-7; D perhaps matches TRBD1 (5 bases). The CDR3 totals 15 residues. Trimming cost V 5 bases and J 6 bases, with 20 bases left between them. The germline V gene has CDR1 MNHEY and CDR2 SVGAGI. CDR3 sequence reads: CASSNQGSPTLEQYF. The DNA of the CDR3 is TGTGCCAGCAGTAACCAGGGTTCCCCCACCCTCGAGCAGTACTTC.

This sequence joins TRBV6-5 and TRBJ1-1, with a weak D call TRBD1 (6 bases). Germline lookup yields CDR1 MNHEY and CDR2 SVGAGI. The CDR3 extends over 14 amino acids. V shed 6 bases and J shed 1 base, with 12 bases lying between them. The CDR3 DNA follows: TGTGCCAGCAGCCGCGAAGGGGGGAACACTGAAGCTTTCTTT. This encodes CASSREGGNTEAFF.

CDR3 nucleotide sequence: TGTGCCAGCAGCAAAGCGGGTCAGGGGGGTAATGAGCAGTTCTTC. It codes for CASSKAGQGGNEQFF. The chain is built from TRBV21-1 and TRBJ2-1; the D call TRBD1 from the table was never checked on the DNA. TRBV21-1 is labeled a pseudogene. This CDR3 has 15 amino acids.

Concerning this clone itself: Sequence at one end of the junction differs from germline and may be a read error. The chain links TRBV7-7 to TRBJ2-3; D unresolved. Germline assignment: CDR1 SSHAT and CDR2 FNYEAQ (reference sequence). The length of the CDR3 is 14 residues. CDR3 protein: CASSSLDSTDTQYF. In DNA form, the CDR3 reads TGTGCTAGCAGCTCTCTGGATAGCACAGATACGCAGTATTTT.

The rearrangement uses TRBV28 and TRBJ1-1; 7 nucleotides match TRBD1. Germline V gene lookup returns CDR1 MDHEN and CDR2 SYDVKM. J was trimmed by 4 bases and V by 7 bases; bases with no gene match: 3. The CDR3 length is 12 residues. In DNA form, the CDR3 reads TGTGCCAGCACAGGGGGTCTCACTGAAGCTTTCTTT. It specifies CASTGGLTEAFF.

The rearrangement joins TRBV2 to TRBJ1-4, with 9 positions matching TRBD1. Trimming removed 6 bases from V and 6 bases from J; junction bases left unmatched: 8. The CDR3 covers 15 residues. Germline V gene sequence: CDR1 SNHLY, CDR2 FYNNEI. The CDR3 DNA reads TGTGCCAGCAGGGAATGGACAGGGGATTATGAAAAACTGTTTTTT. It specifies CASREWTGDYEKLFF. The variable domain in full, completed from reference TRBV2 and TRBJ1-4, reads EPEVTQTPSHQVTQMGQEVILRCVPISNHLYFYWYRQILGQKVEFLVSFYNNEISEKSEIFDDQFSVERPDGSNFTLKIRSTKLEDSAMYFCASREWTGDYEKLFFGSGTQLSVL.

This clone has a single count. The V and J genes are TRBV30 and TRBJ2-3; perhaps TRBD2 as D (5 bases). Trimming left V 5 bases short and J 11 bases short, with 14 bases between. The CDR3 has 11 amino acids. Per the germline V gene, CDR1 is GTSNPN and CDR2 is SVGIG (reference sequence). The CDR3 loop is CAWSARDGQYF. Written as DNA, the CDR3 is TGTGCCTGGTCGGCCCGGGATGGGCAGTATTTT.

The rearrangement uses TRBV30 and TRBJ1-4; 7 bases map to TRBD1. This CDR3 has 15 residues. V shed 4 bases, J shed 5 bases, and the junction held 10 bases outside the gene matches. Germline CDR1 reads GTSNPN; CDR2 reads SVGIG (reference sequence). The CDR3 region has the DNA TGTGCCTGGACCAGGGACGGGACAGTGAATGAAAAACTGTTTTTT. This codes for CAWTRDGTVNEKLFF.

This chain uses TRBV5-1 with TRBJ2-4; possible D gene TRBD1, 5 bases. Germline V gene lookup returns CDR1 SGHRS and CDR2 YFSETQ. The CDR3 spans 15 residues. Trimming took 0 bases from V and 3 from J, leaving 10 bases between them. The CDR3 reads CASSLGGAVKNIQYF. The CDR3 DNA reads as TGCGCCAGCAGCTTGGGGGGCGCGGTCAAAAACATTCAGTACTTC.

The rearrangement joins TRBV5-4 to TRBJ2-1; D not certain. The CDR3 contains 13 residues. With 2 bases removed from V and 8 bases from J, the gap between germline ends came to 11 bases. Germline loops: CDR1 SGHNT, CDR2 YYREEE (reference sequence). The CDR3 DNA is TGTGCCAGCAGCTTATCCCCTCCTGATGAGCAGTTCTTC. Its translation is CASSLSPPDEQFF.

This chain joins TRBV6-1 and TRBJ2-4, with 10 bases identical to TRBD2. The V and J ends lost 4 bases and 3 bases, in that order; junction bases with no gene match: 6. The CDR3 totals 16 residues. The germline gives CDR1 MNHNS, CDR2 SASEGT. The CDR3 DNA reads as TGTGCCAGCAGTGTAGCGGGAGGTGGTGTCAAAAACATTCAGTACTTC. It encodes CASSVAGGGVKNIQYF.